This TCR beta chain is from a study of blood T cells in healthy people across ages. Study results and caveats: Both naive CD4+ cell counts and diversity were greater in long-lived donors than in aged donors.

All donors came from Russia, were Caucasian and healthy, and spanned ages roughly 6 to 100. The study isolated at least 7 million PBMCs from each sample. V dropped 1 base and J dropped 5 bases, with 5 bases sitting between them. Germline-derived CDR1 and CDR2 are KGHDR and SFDVKD. The CDR3 sequence is 13 residues long. Note on this clonotype: What it binds is not known.

A second PCR, run for about 7 to 11 cycles, used a sample-barcoded 5' primer plus a J-beta primer mix. Tagging of each cDNA molecule was performed by a template-switch adaptor with 12 random nucleotides. One entry per CDR3 protein, called by TCRdb with MiXCR from the 5' RACE reads. The sample includes hundreds of thousands of distinct CDR3 sequences, more than 20% of them seen just once. This sequence joins TRBV24-1 and TRBJ2-1; D not resolved. The sequence derives from a man between 65 and 85 years old in good health. Material: blood. CDR3 protein: CATSDFKHNEQFF. The CDR3 nucleotides read TGTGCCACCAGTGATTTTAAGCACAATGAGCAGTTCTTC.